This record looks at one TCR beta chain sequence and its context. Its antigen is unknown. The data originate from a study of T cells expressing NK-cell markers. On the study more broadly: Seven of the eight sequenced donors were HCMV-seropositive; one was seronegative. Whole-study results and caveats: Four donors' CD3+CD56-NKG2C+ cells were dominated by the same clonotypes.

TCRdb reprocessed the 5' RACE reads, with one entry per CDR3 protein and no DNA. The ten top clones account for more than 3.5%, within a sample of 200,000 to 300,000 distinct CDR3 sequences. The CDR3 extends over 14 amino acids. Germline V gene lookup returns CDR1 SGHRS and CDR2 YFSETQ. The source material was blood T cells: a sorted CD56 or NKG2C T cell subset, CD4+ or CD8+ T cells, or bulk PBMC T cells (not recorded which). The chain joins TRBV5-1 to TRBJ2-1; TCRdb designates TRBD2, a call that cannot be tested without DNA. This receptor was taken from a woman between 18 and 75 years old in good health. The CDR3 region is CASSALAANNEQFF. Full variable domain (outside the CDR3, taken from reference TRBV5-1 and TRBJ2-1): KAGVTQTPRYLIKTRGQQVTLSCSPISGHRSVSWYQQTPGQGLQFLFEYFSETQRNKGNFPGRFSGRQFSNSRSEMNVSTLELGDSALYLCASSALAANNEQFFGPGTRLTVL.